These T cell receptor beta chains were read from a single sample in a study of T cell responses to AZD1222 COVID-19 vaccine. Here immunoSEQ multiplex PCR was the method, and the copy in TCRdb shows in-frame clones only, minus some. The repertoire consists of 80,000 to 100,000 clones, with 87% occurring once and the leading ten covering around 10%. Specimen: peripheral blood, collected 28 days after the second AZD1222 dose. The receptors here all came from an adult who received the AZD1222 COVID-19 vaccine. CDR3s include the opening cysteine and the closing phenylalanine or tryptophan. A D gene is named only where the DNA matches it firmly. The size of a clone is reported for some rows only, either as once, few or many, or as a class for expanded clones.

>TRBJ1-4|TRBV6-5|-|-
CASGGAATNEKLFF
TGTGCCAGCGGAGGGGCAGCAACTAATGAAAAACTGTTTTTT
>TRBJ2-1|TRBV11-3|-|-
CASSPSLMGSEQFF
TGTGCCAGCAGCCCTAGCCTTATGGGGAGTGAGCAGTTCTTC
>TRBJ1-6|TRBV30|-|-
CAWSVSGPAVHF
TGTGCCTGGAGTGTCTCGGGGCCCGCCGTCCACTTT
>TRBJ2-3|TRBV7-2|once|-
CASSQGEDTQYF
TGTGCCAGCAGCCAAGGAGAAGATACGCAGTATTTT
>TRBJ1-5|TRBV27|-|-
CASSSFENQPQHF
TGTGCCAGCAGTTCCTTTGAAAATCAGCCCCAGCATTTT
>TRBJ2-3|TRBV5-6|-|-
CASSLDRENTDTQYF
TGTGCCAGCAGCTTGGACAGGGAAAACACAGATACGCAGTATTTT
>TRBJ1-2|TRBV6-5|-|TRBD1
CASSRQGLYGYTF
TGTGCCAGCAGTCGACAGGGCCTCTATGGCTACACCTTC
>TRBJ1-4|TRBV5-6|-|-
CASSQSGLNEKLFF
TGTGCCAGCAGCCAAAGCGGGCTTAATGAAAAACTGTTTTTT
>TRBJ2-7|TRBV7-2|once|TRBD1
CASSPRTGLYEQYF
TGTGCCAGCAGCCCCCGGACAGGGTTGTACGAGCAGTACTTC
>TRBJ2-3|TRBV5-1|-|-
CASSLVGGGVDTQYF
TGCGCCAGCAGCTTGGTAGGGGGTGGAGTAGATACGCAGTATTTT
>TRBJ1-2|TRBV14|-|TRBD1
CASSKDRTYGYTF
TGTGCCAGCAGCAAGGACAGGACCTATGGCTACACCTTC
>TRBJ2-7|TRBV5-1|once|-
CASSFQGGHEQYF
TGCGCCAGCAGCTTCCAGGGGGGCCACGAGCAGTACTTC
>TRBJ1-2|TRBV7-8|-|-
CASSPSLGGGYTF
TGTGCCAGCAGCCCCTCTCTAGGCGGTGGCTACACCTTC
>TRBJ1-5|TRBV24-1|-|-
CATSDGGRPGEPQHF
TGTGCCACCAGTGATGGGGGACGGCCGGGGGAGCCCCAGCATTTT
>TRBJ1-2|TRBV5-4|-|TRBD1
CASSLGDRDVPGYGYTF
TGTGCCAGCAGCTTGGGGGACAGGGATGTGCCTGGCTATGGCTACACCTTC
>TRBJ2-7|TRBV6-5|-|TRBD1
CASSSTGDRLGYEQYF
TGTGCCAGCAGTTCGACTGGGGACAGGCTAGGATACGAGCAGTACTTC
>TRBJ2-7|TRBV7-6|-|-
CASSLEGGSSYEQYF
TGTGCCAGCAGCTTAGAAGGGGGTAGCTCCTACGAGCAGTACTTC
>TRBJ2-3|TRBV4-3|-|-
CASSLNPGPYSRSDTQYF
TGCGCCAGCAGCCTCAACCCCGGGCCCTACTCCCGATCAGATACGCAGTATTTT
>TRBJ1-4|TRBV21-1|-|-
CASSKSGVGVNEKLFF
TGTGCCAGCAGCAAAAGCGGAGTAGGGGTAAATGAAAAACTGTTTTTT
>TRBJ2-7|TRBV29-1|once|TRBD1
CSGTGSSYEQYF
TGCAGCGGGACAGGGAGCTCCTACGAGCAGTACTTC
>TRBJ1-1|TRBV9|-|-
CASSGAPNTEAFF
TGTGCCAGCAGCGGGGCCCCCAACACTGAAGCTTTCTTT
>TRBJ1-6|TRBV9|-|-
CASSVGQEFSPLHF
TGTGCCAGCAGCGTGGGCCAAGAGTTCTCACCCCTCCACTTT
>TRBJ2-3|TRBV15|-|TRBD2
CATSKGLAASTDTQYF
TGTGCCACCAGCAAGGGACTAGCGGCTAGCACAGATACGCAGTATTTT
>TRBJ1-5|TRBV5-1|-|TRBD1
CASSSSGGDQPQHF
TGCGCCAGCAGCTCCTCAGGGGGCGATCAGCCCCAGCATTTT
>TRBJ1-5|TRBV27|-|-
CASSLSSSVAQPQHF
TGTGCCAGCAGTTTATCTTCTAGTGTGGCCCAGCCCCAGCATTTT
>TRBJ1-5|TRBV19|once|-
CASSTLAGYSSNQPQHF
TGTGCCAGTAGCACCCTGGCAGGGTATTCGAGCAATCAGCCCCAGCATTTT
>TRBJ2-7|TRBV21-1|-|-
CASSKVGGFLYEQYF
TGTGCCAGCAGCAAAGTTGGGGGATTCCTGTACGAGCAGTACTTC
>TRBJ1-5|TRBV5-4|-|TRBD1
CASSLRTGGSNQPQHF
TGTGCCAGCAGCCTACGGACAGGGGGCTCAAATCAGCCCCAGCATTTT
>TRBJ2-5|TRBV5-1|-|-
CASSRPPGYGETQYF
TGCGCCAGCAGCCGACCACCTGGATACGGGGAGACCCAGTACTTC
>TRBJ2-7|TRBV5-1|-|-
CASSLGGDSYEQYF
TGCGCCAGCAGCTTAGGGGGAGACTCCTACGAGCAGTACTTC
>TRBJ2-5|TRBV19|-|-
CASRGGLGETQYF
TGTGCCAGTAGGGGGGGTTTGGGAGAGACCCAGTACTTC
>TRBJ2-1|TRBV5-1|-|-
CASSSQNLYNEQFF
TGCGCCAGCAGCTCACAGAACCTTTACAATGAGCAGTTCTTC
>TRBJ1-5|TRBV5-8|-|-
CASTPTRLARGNQPQHF
TGTGCCAGCACCCCGACTCGGTTGGCCCGCGGCAATCAGCCCCAGCATTTT
>TRBJ2-6|TRBV19|-|-
CASRVFSGANVLTF
TGTGCCAGTAGGGTTTTCTCTGGGGCCAACGTCCTGACTTTC
>TRBJ2-4|TRBV15|-|-
CATSTLGVAKNIQYF
TGTGCCACCAGCACCCTAGGCGTAGCCAAAAACATTCAGTACTTC
>TRBJ1-6|TRBV30|-|-
CAWSVFPDCSPLHF
TGTGCCTGGAGTGTATTCCCCGACTGTTCACCCCTCCACTTT
>TRBJ1-2|TRBV6-5|-|-
CASRPGTDYGYTF
TGTGCCAGCCGGCCAGGGACGGACTATGGCTACACCTTC
>TRBJ2-7|TRBV4-1|few|-
CASSQVGQGPLYEQYF
TGCGCCAGCAGCCAAGTGGGTCAGGGGCCCCTCTACGAGCAGTACTTC
>TRBJ1-2|TRBV6-6|-|TRBD1
CASSYSTGAYGYTF
TGTGCCAGCAGTTACTCAACAGGGGCCTATGGCTACACCTTC
>TRBJ2-7|TRBV19|once|TRBD1
CASSIIWGQSYEQYF
TGTGCCAGTAGTATTATTTGGGGACAGTCCTACGAGCAGTACTTC
>TRBJ1-2|TRBV4-3|-|-
CASSLSGGSNYGYTF
TGCGCCAGCAGCCTTTCCGGGGGGTCAAACTATGGCTACACCTTC
>TRBJ2-7|TRBV2|-|-
CATKGDSYEQYF
TGTGCCACCAAAGGAGACTCCTACGAGCAGTACTTC
>TRBJ1-5|TRBV7-8|-|-
CASSLEAGRNQPQHF
TGTGCCAGCAGCTTAGAGGCGGGGCGAAATCAGCCCCAGCATTTT
>TRBJ2-1|TRBV27|-|TRBD1
CASALSGQAYNEQFF
TGTGCCAGCGCCCTTAGTGGACAGGCGTACAATGAGCAGTTCTTC
>TRBJ2-7|TRBV3-1/TRBV3-2|-|-
CASSSTQGYEQYF
TGTGCCAGCAGCTCTACTCAGGGCTACGAGCAGTACTTC
>TRBJ2-3|TRBV11-1|-|-
CASSPGSTDTQYF
TGTGCCAGCAGCCCCGGGAGCACAGATACGCAGTATTTT
>TRBJ1-4|TRBV15|-|-
CATSRGGVEEKLFF
TGTGCCACCAGCAGAGGAGGGGTGGAAGAAAAACTGTTTTTT
>TRBJ1-2|TRBV3-1/TRBV3-2|-|-
CASSEAGLGYTF
TGTGCCAGCAGCGAGGCCGGTCTGGGCTACACCTTC
>TRBJ1-1|TRBV5-4|-|TRBD1
CASSSDRVGTEAFF
TGTGCCAGCAGCTCCGACAGGGTGGGAACTGAAGCTTTCTTT
>TRBJ1-6|TRBV2|-|TRBD1
CASSTDRQGNSPLHF
TGTGCCAGCAGTACAGACAGACAGGGAAATTCACCCCTCCACTTT
>TRBJ1-5|TRBV7-8|-|-
CASSKTQPGNQPQHF
TGTGCCAGCAGCAAAACACAACCGGGCAATCAGCCCCAGCATTTT
>TRBJ2-3|TRBV6-2/TRBV6-3|-|TRBD2
CASSTPSRGETDTQYF
TGTGCCAGCAGTACCCCCTCGCGGGGGGAGACAGATACGCAGTATTTT
>TRBJ2-7|TRBV7-9|-|-
CASSLVQDAYEQYF
TGTGCCAGCAGCTTAGTTCAAGACGCCTACGAGCAGTACTTC
>TRBJ2-3|TRBV9|-|TRBD2
CASSALHARAGGDTQYF
TGTGCCAGCAGCGCCCTTCACGCTAGAGCGGGGGGGGATACGCAGTATTTT
>TRBJ1-1|TRBV28|-|-
CASSSINTEAFF
TGTGCCAGCAGTTCAATCAACACTGAAGCTTTCTTT
>TRBJ1-5|TRBV6-4|-|-
CASSPGAVGNQPQHF
TGTGCCAGCAGCCCAGGGGCTGTGGGCAATCAGCCCCAGCATTTT
>TRBJ1-5|TRBV9|-|-
CASSVGGHLNQPQHF
TGTGCCAGCAGCGTAGGGGGACACCTCAATCAGCCCCAGCATTTT
>TRBJ1-6|TRBV28|-|TRBD1
CASSLGGADRGGSPLHF
TGTGCCAGCAGTTTGGGGGGAGCGGACAGGGGTGGTTCACCCCTCCACTTT
>TRBJ2-2|TRBV2|few|-
CASSEWSTGELFF
TGTGCCAGCAGTGAATGGTCCACCGGGGAGCTGTTTTTT